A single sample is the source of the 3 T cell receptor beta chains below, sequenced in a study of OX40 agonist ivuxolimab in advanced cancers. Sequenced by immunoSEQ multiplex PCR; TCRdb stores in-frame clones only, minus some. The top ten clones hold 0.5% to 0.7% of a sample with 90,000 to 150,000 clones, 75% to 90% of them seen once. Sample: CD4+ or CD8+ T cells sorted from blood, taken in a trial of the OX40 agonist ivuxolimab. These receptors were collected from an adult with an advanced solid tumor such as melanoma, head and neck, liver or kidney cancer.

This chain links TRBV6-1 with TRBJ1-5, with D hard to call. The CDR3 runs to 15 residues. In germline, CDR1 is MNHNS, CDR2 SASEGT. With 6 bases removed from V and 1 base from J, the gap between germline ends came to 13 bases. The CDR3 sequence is CASRGVPFSNQPQHF. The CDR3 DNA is TGTGCCAGCAGGGGCGTCCCGTTCAGCAATCAGCCCCAGCATTTT.

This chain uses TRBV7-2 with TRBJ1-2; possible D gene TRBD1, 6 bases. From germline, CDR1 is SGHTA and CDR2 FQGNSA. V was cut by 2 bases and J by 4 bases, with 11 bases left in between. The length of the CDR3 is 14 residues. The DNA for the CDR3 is TGTGCCAGCAGCTTACAGGGGACAAGCTATGGCTACACCTTC. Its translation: CASSLQGTSYGYTF.

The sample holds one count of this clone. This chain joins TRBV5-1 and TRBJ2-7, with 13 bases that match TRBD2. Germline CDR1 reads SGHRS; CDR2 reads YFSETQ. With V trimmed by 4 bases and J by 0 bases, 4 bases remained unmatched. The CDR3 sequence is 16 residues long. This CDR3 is CASSLGLAGASYEQYF. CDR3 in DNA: TGCGCCAGCAGCCTAGGACTAGCGGGGGCCTCCTACGAGCAGTACTTC. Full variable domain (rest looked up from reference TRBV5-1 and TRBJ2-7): KAGVTQTPRYLIKTRGQQVTLSCSPISGHRSVSWYQQTPGQGLQFLFEYFSETQRNKGNFPGRFSGRQFSNSRSEMNVSTLELGDSALYLCASSLGLAGASYEQYFGPGTRLTVT.